These 5 T cell receptor beta chains were all obtained from the same sample, sequenced in a study of cytomegalovirus exposure and HLA in healthy donors. PCR involved 60 Vbeta and 13 Jbeta primers. This table comes from immunoSEQ multiplex PCR, and its TCRdb copy is limited to in-frame clones, with some not included. This repertoire comprises fewer than 200,000 clones; its ten largest clones make up around 6%. Sequenced sample: PBMCs. All receptors derive from a man aged 30 to 45 in good health and CMV-seronegative.

The rearrangement links TRBV4-1 to TRBJ2-7; 10 positions agree with TRBD1. This CDR3 spans 16 amino acids. Trimming at V came to 3 bases and at J to 4 bases, leaving 9 bases not matched to a gene. From germline, CDR1 is MGHRA and CDR2 YSYEKL. CDR3 sequence (DNA): TGCGCCAGCAGCCACGTCCCGGGACAGGGGAGATACGAGCAGTACTTC. Its protein is CASSHVPGQGRYEQYF.

The chain combines TRBV30 with TRBJ2-5; 9 bases map to TRBD1. V was pared by 2 bases and J by 5 bases, with 12 bases of the junction left unmatched. The germline gives CDR1 GTSNPN, CDR2 SVGIG (reference sequence). The length of the CDR3 is 16 residues. The CDR3: CAWSPGQGSRRETQYF. For the CDR3, the DNA is TGTGCCTGGAGTCCGGGACAGGGCTCCCGGAGGGAGACCCAGTACTTC.

This chain uses TRBV28 with TRBJ1-2; 9 bases map to TRBD1. V lost 5 bases and J lost 2; bases outside the gene matches: 6. CDR3 length equals 15 residues. Germline CDR1 reads MDHEN; CDR2 reads SYDVKM. In nucleotides, the CDR3 is TGTGCCAGCAGTAACCGGGACAGGGCCAACTATGGCTACACCTTC. Translated, it gives CASSNRDRANYGYTF.

J is TRBJ2-3 and V is TRBV9; tentative D call: TRBD2 (5 bases). The CDR3 runs to 14 residues. Trimming removed 5 bases at V and 4 bases at J, with 14 bases between. Germline CDR1 and CDR2: SGDLS and YYNGEE. The CDR3 loop is CASRDAAGSDTQYF. CDR3 DNA sequence: TGTGCCAGCAGGGACGCGGCGGGCTCAGATACGCAGTATTTT. Full variable domain (outside the CDR3, taken from reference TRBV9 and TRBJ2-3): DSGVTQTPKHLITATGQRVTLRCSPRSGDLSVYWYQQSLDQGLQFLIQYYNGEERAKGNILERFSAQQFPDLHSELNLSSLELGDSALYFCASRDAAGSDTQYFGPGTRLTVL.

For the CDR3, the DNA is TGTGCCAGCACCCAAACAGGTCTCGGGCAGCCCCAGCATTTT. Protein sequence: CASTQTGLGQPQHF. The chain has TRBV28 and TRBJ1-5, with a possible D match to TRBD1 (5 bases). Per the germline V gene, CDR1 is MDHEN and CDR2 is SYDVKM. V lost 7 bases, J lost 7 bases, and 17 bases lay in between. The CDR3 spans 14 residues.